Listed below are T cell receptor beta chains from one sample, sequenced in a study of CD8 T cells in Susac syndrome. TCRdb fed the immunoSEQ multiplex PCR reads into MiXCR, producing one record per CDR3 protein. The sample includes roughly 120,000 distinct CDR3 sequences, 85% to 95% of them seen just once. The source material was CD4+ T cells from PBMCs. The receptors shown here come from a human donor with multiple sclerosis. Each CDR3 is given with its conserved first and last residue. D genes are given only for firm matches. Rows may omit the clone size; those that give it use once, few, many or a size class.

D gene,V gene,J gene,clone size,CDR3 protein,CDR3 DNA
-,TRBV10-3,TRBJ2-1,-,CAISGFGGANYNEQFF,TGTGCCATCAGTGGGTTCGGCGGGGCGAACTACAATGAGCAGTTCTTC
TRBD1,TRBV23-1,TRBJ1-2,-,CASSQSDREGGYTF,TGCGCCAGCAGTCAATCGGACAGGGAGGGTGGCTACACCTTC
-,TRBV12-3/TRBV12-4,TRBJ1-4,-,CASSLASERELFF,TGTGCCAGCAGTTTAGCGTCAGAGAGGGAATTGTTTTTT
-,TRBV27,TRBJ1-2,-,CASSPGGSNYGYTF,TGTGCCAGCAGTCCCGGGGGGTCTAACTATGGCTACACCTTC
TRBD1,TRBV7-9,TRBJ2-7,-,CASSWGGQGIPYEQYF,TGTGCCAGCAGCTGGGGGGGACAGGGGATCCCCTACGAGCAGTACTTC
-,TRBV5-1,TRBJ2-3,once,CASSLTGGDTQYF,TGCGCCAGCAGCTTGACGGGCGGGGATACGCAGTATTTT
TRBD1,TRBV30,TRBJ2-1,-,CAWNPDRDVNEQFF,TGTGCCTGGAACCCGGACAGGGATGTCAATGAGCAGTTCTTC
-,TRBV9,TRBJ1-2,-,CASSAGLSPEGYTF,TGTGCCAGCAGCGCGGGCCTCTCCCCGGAGGGCTACACCTTC
-,TRBV5-8,TRBJ2-1,-,CASSFRGDNEQFF,TGTGCCAGCAGCTTTAGAGGGGACAATGAGCAGTTCTTC
-,TRBV4-1,TRBJ1-1,-,CASSQAGKHIEAFF,TGCGCCAGCAGCCAAGCCGGGAAGCACATTGAAGCTTTCTTT
TRBD1,TRBV2,TRBJ1-3,-,CASRDSPGQWNF,TGTGCCAGCAGAGATAGTCCGGGACAGTGGAATTTT
-,TRBV3-1,TRBJ2-7,-,CASSQGLSDTRDEQYF,TGTGCCAGCAGCCAAGGATTGAGCGACACCCGGGACGAGCAGTACTTC
TRBD1,TRBV20-1,TRBJ1-6,-,CSAQGQGSYNSPLHF,TGCAGTGCTCAGGGACAGGGGTCCTATAATTCACCCCTCCACTTT
-,TRBV9,TRBJ2-3,once,CASSVGAAPSTDTQYF,TGTGCCAGCAGCGTAGGGGCAGCCCCTAGCACAGATACGCAGTATTTT
-,TRBV7-2,TRBJ2-1,once,CASSLGRDNEQFF,TGTGCCAGCAGCTTAGGTAGGGACAATGAGCAGTTCTTC
TRBD2,TRBV10-1,TRBJ2-1,-,CASSDQISGGLSNEQFF,TGCGCCAGCAGTGACCAAATTAGCGGGGGCCTTAGCAATGAGCAGTTCTTC
TRBD1,TRBV4-2,TRBJ2-7,-,CASSQDLTGGFYEQYF,TGTGCCAGCAGCCAAGATCTGACAGGGGGCTTCTACGAGCAGTACTTC
-,TRBV7-8,TRBJ1-1,-,CASSLVRDGVAFF,TGTGCCAGCAGCTTAGTAAGGGACGGAGTGGCTTTCTTT
-,TRBV19,TRBJ2-7,-,CASSTSTGASYEQYF,TGTGCCAGTAGTACTTCGACAGGAGCCTCCTACGAGCAGTACTTC
-,TRBV19,TRBJ1-5,-,CASSAPLGAYSNQPQHF,TGTGCCAGTAGTGCCCCCCTGGGAGCCTATAGCAATCAGCCCCAGCATTTT
-,TRBV5-1,TRBJ1-3,-,CASSLAGSGSGNTIYF,TGCGCCAGCAGCTTGGCGGGATCAGGCTCTGGAAACACCATATATTTT
TRBD1,TRBV7-2,TRBJ1-2,-,CASSEYRGRGYTF,TGTGCCAGCAGCGAGTACAGGGGACGGGGCTACACCTTC
-,TRBV5-1,TRBJ1-5,-,CASSLEGTGNQPQHF,TGCGCCAGCAGCTTAGAGGGTACTGGCAATCAGCCCCAGCATTTT
-,TRBV4-1,TRBJ2-3,-,CASSQEETDTQYF,TGCGCCAGCAGCCAAGAAGAAACAGATACGCAGTATTTT
TRBD1,TRBV12-3/TRBV12-4,TRBJ2-2,-,CASRTGTGVTGELFF,TGTGCCAGCAGAACCGGGACAGGGGTCACCGGGGAGCTGTTTTTT
-,TRBV12-3/TRBV12-4,TRBJ2-3,-,CASSLIPSYTDTQYF,TGTGCCAGCAGTTTAATTCCCTCCTACACAGATACGCAGTATTTT
-,TRBV9,TRBJ2-2,-,CASSHKNTGELFF,TGTGCCAGCAGCCACAAGAACACCGGGGAGCTGTTTTTT
-,TRBV20-1,TRBJ2-7,-,CSARMVGLDEQYF,TGCAGTGCTAGAATGGTGGGGCTTGACGAGCAGTACTTC
-,TRBV29-1,TRBJ1-1,-,CSARMNTEAFF,TGCAGCGCCAGAATGAACACTGAAGCTTTCTTT
-,TRBV5-1,TRBJ2-7,-,CASSYTPTSSYEQYF,TGCGCCAGCAGCTATACCCCCACCAGCTCCTACGAGCAGTACTTC
-,TRBV18,TRBJ1-5,-,CASSPPGGAGQPQHF,TGTGCCAGCTCACCACCGGGGGGCGCTGGACAGCCCCAGCATTTT
-,TRBV19,TRBJ1-3,-,CASSTTGIAGNTIYF,TGTGCCAGTAGTACCACGGGTATTGCTGGAAACACCATATATTTT
-,TRBV19,TRBJ2-7,-,CASSTEGKTGPTYEQYF,TGTGCCAGTAGTACGGAGGGGAAGACAGGGCCGACCTACGAGCAGTACTTC
TRBD1,TRBV6-1,TRBJ1-1,-,CASTLGQMNTEAFF,TGTGCCAGCACCTTGGGACAGATGAACACTGAAGCTTTCTTT
-,TRBV11-1,TRBJ2-3,-,CASSFTGVKTDTQYF,TGTGCCAGCAGCTTCACCGGGGTTAAGACAGATACGCAGTATTTT
-,TRBV7-2,TRBJ2-3,-,CASSLDTAKKLTDTQYF,TGTGCCAGCAGCTTAGATACAGCAAAAAAGCTCACAGATACGCAGTATTTT
-,TRBV20-1,TRBJ1-6,-,CSVQAGPDNSPLHF,TGCAGTGTTCAAGCGGGCCCTGATAATTCACCCCTCCACTTT
TRBD1,TRBV6-2/TRBV6-3,TRBJ2-7,-,CASSYFPGQVSYEQYF,TGTGCCAGCAGTTACTTCCCGGGACAGGTCTCCTACGAGCAGTACTTC
TRBD1,TRBV15,TRBJ1-5,-,CATSRDGTGRQPQHF,TGTGCCACCAGCAGAGATGGGACAGGGCGTCAGCCCCAGCATTTT
-,TRBV28,TRBJ1-1,-,CASMERVEAFF,TGTGCCAGCATGGAGAGGGTTGAAGCTTTCTTT
TRBD2,TRBV5-8,TRBJ2-3,once,CASSRTSAVDTQYF,TGTGCCAGCAGCCGGACTAGCGCGGTAGATACGCAGTATTTT
-,TRBV30,TRBJ1-5,-,CAWSVAGISQPQHF,TGTGCCTGGAGTGTAGCTGGAATTTCTCAGCCCCAGCATTTT
-,TRBV28,TRBJ2-3,-,CASSLRHPPRYF,TGTGCCAGCAGTTTGCGACACCCACCACGGTATTTT
-,TRBV7-9,TRBJ1-1,-,CASSRDTGNTEAFF,TGTGCCAGCAGCCGCGACACCGGGAACACTGAAGCTTTCTTT
-,TRBV4-3,TRBJ2-1,-,CASSQDWLSSYNEQFF,TGCGCCAGCAGCCAAGATTGGTTAAGCTCCTACAATGAGCAGTTCTTC
-,TRBV5-1,TRBJ2-2,once,CASSALGFANTGELFF,TGCGCCAGCAGCGCGCTTGGATTCGCGAACACCGGGGAGCTGTTTTTT